A single T cell receptor (beta chain) is shown here with its context. Its target is unknown. A J-beta primer mix and a sample-barcoded 5' primer were used in a second PCR of roughly 6 to 12 cycles. Tagging of each cDNA molecule was performed by a template-switch adaptor with 12 random nucleotides. TCRdb ran MiXCR on the 5' RACE reads and lists one entry per CDR3 protein. This table has about 940,000 distinct CDR3 sequences, roughly 50% appearing once. The CDR3 has 15 residues. Germline assignment: CDR1 SGHRS and CDR2 YFSETQ. Between the trimmed V and J ends, which lost 2 bases and 5 bases, there was a span of 17 bases. The data were taken from a study of blood T cells in healthy people across ages. Findings of the study overall: Estimates of total diversity, which came from one million sequenced T cells, were considered to be underestimates. Comparison with aged donors showed that long-lived donors had more naive CD4+ cells and higher diversity.

Sample: blood. The chain carries TRBV5-1 and TRBJ2-7; D might be TRBD1 (6 bases). This TCR came from a man younger than 45 in good health. CDR3 sequence: CASSLSSGGLHEQYF. The CDR3 bases are TGCGCCAGCAGCTTATCTTCTGGGGGCCTCCACGAGCAGTACTTC.